This T cell receptor (beta chain) was recovered during a study of OX40 agonist ivuxolimab in advanced cancers. V lost 0 bases and J lost 5, with 11 bases in between. CDR1 is KGHSH, CDR2 LQKENI, per germline. This CDR3 contains 14 residues. Sequencing used immunoSEQ multiplex PCR; TCRdb keeps in-frame clones, though not all of them. The table has around 70,000 clones, 70% to 90% seen once. Source: CD4+ or CD8+ T cells sorted from blood, taken in a trial of the OX40 agonist ivuxolimab. This sequence joins TRBV18 and TRBJ2-7; either TRBD1 or TRBD2 may fit D (5 bases each). This clonotype originated in an adult with an advanced solid tumor such as melanoma, head and neck, liver or kidney cancer. In DNA form, the CDR3 reads TGTGCCAGCTCACCACCGGGACCCCTCCACGAGCAGTACTTC. It yields the protein CASSPPGPLHEQYF. Full variable domain (remainder filled in from reference TRBV18 and TRBJ2-7): NAGVMQNPRHLVRRRGQEARLRCSPMKGHSHVYWYRQLPEEGLKFMVYLQKENIIDESGMPKERFSAEFPKEGPSILRIQQVVRGDSAAYFCASSPPGPLHEQYFGPGTRLTVT.